A single sample is the source of the 2 T cell receptor beta chains below, sequenced in a study of metastatic and nonmetastatic thyroid tumors. Every patient was untreated before thyroid surgery. Using MiXCR, TCRdb reanalyzed the PCR reads. Of 13,000 or so clones detected, more than 20% appear once; the ten largest clones hold approximately 12%. The sample was adjacent normal tissue. These receptors were collected from a female donor with papillary thyroid cancer or a benign thyroid nodule (not recorded which). Some clones in this sample may be carry-over from other donors' samples.

This clone has only a few counts. The V gene is TRBV19, the J gene TRBJ1-1; D remains unclear. The germline V gene has CDR1 LNHDA and CDR2 SQIVND (reference sequence). V was trimmed by 2 bases and J by 3 bases, leaving 10 bases between them. The CDR3 is 14 residues long. CDR3 DNA: TGTGCCAGTAGTATAAAGATCGCCCACACTGAAGCTTTCTTT. Translating gives CASSIKIAHTEAFF.

This chain connects TRBV20-1 to TRBJ2-7; 9 bases agree with TRBD2. The CDR3 length is 13 residues. Germline V gives CDR1 DFQATT, CDR2 SNEGSKA (reference sequence). Trimming cost V 5 bases and J 4 bases; bases outside gene matches: 6. The CDR3 reads CSASQRGVYEQYF. In DNA, the CDR3 is TGCAGTGCTTCACAGCGGGGGGTTTACGAGCAGTACTTC.